The clone carrying this T cell receptor beta chain was observed a handful of times. The record originates from a study of T cell changes during pregnancy in multiple sclerosis. The ends were cut back, 5 bases at V and 1 base at J, with 11 bases in the middle. This CDR3 is 14 amino acids long. Germline V gives CDR1 SNHLY, CDR2 FYNNEI. Only in-frame clones appear in the TCRdb table, and some are missing; sequencing was by immunoSEQ multiplex PCR. The sample contains 43,000 or so clones, about 90% of which appear only once. The source is a female donor with multiple sclerosis, enrolled in a pregnancy study. J is TRBJ1-1 and V is TRBV2; tentative D call: TRBD1 (5 bases). Sample: peripheral blood, taken in the first trimester of pregnancy. This CDR3 reads CASSLGAGNTEAFF. In DNA, the CDR3 is TGTGCCAGCAGTTTAGGGGCCGGGAACACTGAAGCTTTCTTT.